The clone carrying this T cell receptor beta chain appeared a single time. Its antigen is as yet unknown. Sequencing targeted TCR beta in T cells from blood (CD8+ and CD4+). TEMRA cells underwent FACS enrichment and CD8+ and CD4+ T cells underwent negative isolation. This specimen belongs to a study of CD8 T cells in Susac syndrome. Findings and limits, study-wide: That the number of individuals in its TCR sequencing and HLA analysis was relatively small was acknowledged by the study.

After extraction with the RNeasy kit, about 0.45 to 1 ug of the RNA was reverse transcribed using random hexamers. Across 54 Vbeta and 13 Jbeta, TCR beta CDR3 was amplified with immunoSEQ multiplex PCR. TCRdb processed the immunoSEQ multiplex PCR reads anew with MiXCR; each CDR3 protein has one entry. This sample has about 140,000 distinct CDR3 sequences; 90% to 95% occur once, and the top ten carry 0.095% to 0.14%. The germline V gene has CDR1 SGDLS and CDR2 YYNGEE. The CDR3 runs 17 residues. The J segment lost 1 base and the V segment lost 0 bases, leaving 4 bases of the junction unmatched. The rearrangement links TRBV9 to TRBJ2-5, with 12 positions matching TRBD2. The source is a human donor with multiple sclerosis. The sequencing input was CD4+ T cells from PBMCs. CDR3 in DNA: TGTGCCAGCAGCGTAGACCCTAGCGGGGGGGTCCAAGAGACCCAGTACTTC. Translated, it gives CASSVDPSGGVQETQYF.